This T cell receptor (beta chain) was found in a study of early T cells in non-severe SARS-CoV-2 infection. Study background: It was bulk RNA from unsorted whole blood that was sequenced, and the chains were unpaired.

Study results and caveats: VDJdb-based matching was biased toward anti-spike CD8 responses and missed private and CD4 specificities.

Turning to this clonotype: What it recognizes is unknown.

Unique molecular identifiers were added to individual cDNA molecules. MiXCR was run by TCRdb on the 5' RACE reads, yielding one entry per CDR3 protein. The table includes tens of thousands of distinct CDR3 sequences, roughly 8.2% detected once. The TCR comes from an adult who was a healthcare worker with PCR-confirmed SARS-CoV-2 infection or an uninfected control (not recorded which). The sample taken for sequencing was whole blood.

CDR3 in DNA: TGCGCCAGCAGCCAAGATTCCGGGTCAGGGGGCCAGCCCCAGCATTTT. This codes for CASSQDSGSGGQPQHF. This chain links TRBV4-1 with TRBJ1-5; 8 bases line up with TRBD1. Unmatched junction bases numbered 8, after V lost 0 bases and J lost 7 bases. CDR1 is MGHRA and CDR2 is YSYEKL in the germline V gene. The CDR3 is made up of 16 amino acids.